The sequence of this TCR beta chain was determined in a study of blood T cell repertoires in COVID-19. For the study at large: Spain, Italy and the United States supplied samples that represented acute and convalescent COVID-19. Sample material is recorded as cDNA or gDNA derived from T cells, B-cell-depleted T cells, or PBMCs.

Original methodology: Estimates of nucleated cell counts were drawn from the amplification of reference gene primers. Profiled with immunoSEQ multiplex PCR; TCRdb holds only in-frame clones, not every one. Clone size and the V and J calls come from that table; the DNA yielded D and trimming. The sample lists fewer than 200,000 clones, roughly four fifths seen once, with 7.6% in the top ten. This clone has just a few counts. The V gene end was trimmed by 0 bases and the J gene end by 8 bases; junction bases not matched to a gene: 14. Germline values: CDR1 SGHDN, CDR2 FVKESK. The CDR3 contains 18 residues. Enrollment of patients from Seattle took place during active infection, with longitudinal follow-up.

The sequence was collected from a woman between 70 and 85 years old with COVID-19, enrolled during active disease. Sequencing was carried out using peripheral blood. V is TRBV14 and J is TRBJ2-1, with 9 bases lining up with TRBD2. CDR3 in amino acids: CASSQDGTWVAGVDEQFF. The CDR3, as DNA: TGTGCCAGCAGCCAAGATGGTACATGGGTAGCGGGAGTTGATGAGCAGTTCTTC.